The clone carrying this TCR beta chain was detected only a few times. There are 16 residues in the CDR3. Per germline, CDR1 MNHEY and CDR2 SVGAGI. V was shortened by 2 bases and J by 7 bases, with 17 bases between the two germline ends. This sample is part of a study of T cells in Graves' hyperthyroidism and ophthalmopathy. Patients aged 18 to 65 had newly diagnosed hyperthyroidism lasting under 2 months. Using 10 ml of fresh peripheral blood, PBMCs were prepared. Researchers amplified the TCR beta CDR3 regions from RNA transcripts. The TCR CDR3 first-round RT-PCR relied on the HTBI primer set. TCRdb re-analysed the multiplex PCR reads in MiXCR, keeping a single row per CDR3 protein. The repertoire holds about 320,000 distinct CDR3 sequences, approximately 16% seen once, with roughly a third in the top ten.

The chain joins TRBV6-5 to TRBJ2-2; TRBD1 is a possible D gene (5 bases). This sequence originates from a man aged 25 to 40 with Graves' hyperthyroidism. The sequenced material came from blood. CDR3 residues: CASSYVTAVIGGELFF. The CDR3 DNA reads TGTGCCAGCAGTTACGTGACAGCTGTTATTGGCGGGGAGCTGTTTTTT.